The T cell receptor beta chain under discussion was sequenced for a study of response to subunit inactivated influenza vaccine. Germline V gene sequence: CDR1 LNHNV, CDR2 YYDKDF (reference sequence). This CDR3 has 13 residues. The V gene lost 0 bases and the J gene lost 9 bases, with 9 bases spanning the gap. Using its own MiXCR run on the RT-PCR reads, TCRdb lists one record per CDR3 protein. This sample has some 480,000 distinct CDR3 sequences, with approximately 10% found just once. The TCR was taken from a man aged 45-65 years who received an inactivated influenza vaccine. Source: PBMCs from blood, taken roughly 48 days after vaccination. The gene calls are TRBV15 and TRBJ2-1; D gene unclear. CDR3 loop: CATSRDPLGEQFF. In DNA form, the CDR3 reads TGTGCCACCAGCAGAGATCCGCTTGGTGAGCAGTTCTTC.